The present entry profiles one T cell receptor beta chain with its context. What it binds is not known. Germline loops: CDR1 SGHVS, CDR2 FNYEAQ. This CDR3 is 17 amino acids long. Germline trimming cut 4 bases from V and 0 bases from J; bases unmatched to any gene: 9. TCRdb analysed the 5' RACE reads with MiXCR anew, one entry per CDR3 protein. The table has 100,000 to 150,000 distinct CDR3 sequences, about 15% seen once. The data originate from a study of CD8 T cells in ankylosing spondylitis. Findings of the study overall: Eight highly homologous variants made up a TCR beta motif, and this motif appeared characteristic of ankylosing spondylitis blood.

This sequence was found in a male donor with ankylosing spondylitis. The V and J genes are TRBV7-6 and TRBJ2-7; 10 bases are a match to TRBD2. Sequencing input: blood, either unsorted or a sorted T cell fraction (not recorded which). CDR3 loop: CASSSHHRLAGSYEQYF. The CDR3 nucleotides are TGTGCCAGCAGCTCTCACCATAGACTAGCGGGCTCCTACGAGCAGTACTTC.